This T cell receptor (beta chain) was sequenced for a study of blood T cells in healthy people across ages. Alongside a J-beta primer mix, a sample-barcoded 5' primer served in a second PCR lasting roughly 7 to 11 cycles. MiXCR, applied by TCRdb to the 5' RACE reads, yields one record per CDR3 protein. The sample consists of around 1,000,000 distinct CDR3 sequences, 20% to 25% of them appearing once. Between the trimmed V and J ends, which lost 3 bases and 4 bases, there was a span of 19 bases. The CDR3 length is 16 residues. Per the germline V gene, CDR1 is MNHEY and CDR2 is SVGAGI. This clonotype was observed a few times. This sample also appeared in a second study, on T cells of mothers and their children.

Material: blood. The receptor comes from a girl aged 2-10 years in good health. The rearrangement joins TRBV6-5 to TRBJ2-7, with D maybe TRBD2 (6 bases). DNA of the CDR3: TGTGCCAGCAGTTATAAATCAGCGGGCCAACTATACGAGCAGTACTTC. Its protein product is CASSYKSAGQLYEQYF.